This T cell receptor beta chain was captured by sequencing in a study of T cell changes during pregnancy in multiple sclerosis. Germline lookup yields CDR1 MGHDK and CDR2 SYGVNS. This CDR3 comprises 16 residues. Trimming removed 9 bases from V and 1 base from J, with 16 bases in between. Libraries were prepared by immunoSEQ multiplex PCR; TCRdb keeps only in-frame clonotypes and omits some of them. The sample lists around 62,000 clones; approximately 90% were seen once. The sequencing used peripheral blood, collected in the first trimester of pregnancy. The rearrangement joins TRBV25-1 to TRBJ1-6; D call uncertain. The receptor was isolated from a female donor with multiple sclerosis, enrolled in a pregnancy study. The CDR3 loop is CARQAGPSSYNSPLHF. The CDR3 DNA reads as TGTGCCAGGCAGGCGGGCCCCAGTTCCTATAATTCACCCCTCCACTTT.